The TCR beta chain under discussion was sequenced for a study of T cell responses to AZD1222 COVID-19 vaccine. Trimming removed 9 bases at V and 3 bases at J, with 15 bases between. The CDR3 runs 14 residues. The germline V gene has CDR1 LNHDA and CDR2 SQIVND (reference sequence). Data came from immunoSEQ multiplex PCR; TCRdb stores just in-frame clones and leaves some out. The sample yields over 75,000 clones, around 90% seen once. Study-level results: The study identified only a handful of AZD1222 recipients as seropositive at baseline. Spike-specific TCR repertoires showed rising breadth and depth after two AZD1222 doses. The donor cohort was predominantly white British with a female majority, and clonal diversity may have been underestimated.

Second doses were pooled across both intervals (about 4 or about 12 weeks). As regards this clone: Its target is unknown.

This receptor was taken from an adult who received the AZD1222 COVID-19 vaccine. The rearrangement links TRBV19 to TRBJ1-3; D unclear. The sequenced sample was peripheral blood, obtained 28 days after the second AZD1222 dose. The CDR3 sequence: CASRPGDLGNTIYF. CDR3 coding DNA: TGTGCCAGCCGGCCAGGAGACCTTGGAAACACCATATATTTT.